The 26 T cell receptor beta chains below come from one sample, sequenced in a study of T cell changes during pregnancy in multiple sclerosis. This table comes from immunoSEQ multiplex PCR, and its TCRdb copy is limited to in-frame clones, with some not included. The repertoire has about 69,000 clones, around nine tenths of them found once; the top ten carry 0.25% to 0.3%. Sequencing was performed on CD4+ T cells from peripheral blood mononuclear cells, taken in the third trimester of pregnancy. These receptors all come from a female donor in good health, enrolled as a control in a pregnancy study.

V usage is TRBV14 and J usage is TRBJ1-1; weak D call: TRBD1 (5 bases). This CDR3 is built from 13 residues. V was cut by 0 bases and J by 7 bases, with 9 bases left in between. Looked up from germline, CDR1 is SGHDN and CDR2 is FVKESK. The CDR3 reads CASSQDLQGEAFF. CDR3 DNA sequence: TGTGCCAGCAGCCAAGATCTCCAGGGTGAAGCTTTCTTT.

The chain links TRBV5-1 to TRBJ2-7; weak D call: TRBD1 (5 bases). The germline V and J ends were trimmed by 4 bases and 0 bases, with 17 bases remaining between them. The CDR3 has 16 residues. Germline loops: CDR1 SGHRS, CDR2 YFSETQ. In DNA form, the CDR3 reads TGCGCCAGCAGCCTGATGCCAGGGCCAAGCTCCTACGAGCAGTACTTC. It specifies CASSLMPGPSSYEQYF.

This sequence joins TRBV11-2 and TRBJ2-1; the match to TRBD1 covers 7 bases. The CDR3 contains 13 residues. Germline values: CDR1 SGHAT, CDR2 FQNNGV. The ends lost 4 bases at V and 10 bases at J; junction bases unmatched: 7. Written as DNA, the CDR3 is TGTGCCAGCAGCTCGACAGGGCCGTACGAGCAGTTCTTC. Translation: CASSSTGPYEQFF.

This chain joins TRBV30 and TRBJ2-6; D is perhaps TRBD1 (7 bases). Germline lookup yields CDR1 GTSNPN and CDR2 SVGIG (reference sequence). Trimming shortened V by 8 bases and J by 0 bases, and 20 bases separated the two germline ends. This CDR3 is built from 17 residues. The CDR3 DNA reads as TGTGCCCTCGGAGTAGGAGGGGGCGTCTCTGGGGCCAACGTCCTGACTTTC. This gives the protein CALGVGGGVSGANVLTF.

CDR3 loop: CASSYSEQGGYEQYF. The CDR3, as DNA: TGTGCCAGCAGTTACTCCGAACAGGGGGGCTACGAGCAGTACTTC. The V and J genes are TRBV6-5 and TRBJ2-7, with TRBD1 matching over 8 bases. J was trimmed by 3 bases and V by 0 bases; bases with no gene match: 4. This CDR3 region has 15 residues. Germline CDR1 MNHEY, CDR2 SVGAGI.

The genes are TRBV9 and TRBJ2-7; the match to TRBD2 covers 11 bases. From germline, CDR1 is SGDLS and CDR2 YYNGEE. The ends lost 3 bases at V and 2 bases at J; junction bases unmatched: 7. CDR3 length equals 16 residues. The CDR3 loop is CASSAATSGGTYEQYF. The DNA of the CDR3 is TGTGCCAGCAGCGCCGCCACTAGCGGGGGAACCTACGAGCAGTACTTC.

This rearrangement joins TRBV6-1 to TRBJ1-1, with 7 bases aligning to TRBD1. V lost 5 bases and J lost 1; bases outside the gene matches: 4. Germline loops: CDR1 MNHNS, CDR2 SASEGT. CDR3 length: 14 amino acids. In DNA form, the CDR3 reads TGTGCCAGCAGTAGACAGGGACAGAACACTGAAGCTTTCTTT. Amino acid sequence: CASSRQGQNTEAFF.

This rearrangement joins TRBV5-4 to TRBJ1-2; 7 bases match TRBD1. The germline gives CDR1 SGHNT, CDR2 YYREEE (reference sequence). The CDR3 contains 15 residues. V lost 2 bases to trimming and J lost 1 base; unmatched junction nucleotides: 5. CDR3 protein: CASSLSRGYNYGYTF. CDR3 bases: TGTGCCAGCAGCTTAAGCAGGGGGTATAACTATGGCTACACCTTC.

The chain carries TRBV10-3 and TRBJ1-6; D gene unclear. Germline CDR1 reads ENHRY; CDR2 reads SYGVKD. The germline V and J ends were trimmed by 0 bases and 8 bases, with 20 bases remaining between them. The CDR3 is 18 amino acids. CDR3 loop: CAISESRAEPTWDSPLHF. The CDR3 bases are TGTGCCATCAGTGAGTCGAGGGCAGAACCGACTTGGGATTCACCCCTCCACTTT.

The chain uses TRBV5-1 and TRBJ1-3; 10 bases are shared with TRBD1. The germline V gene encodes CDR1 SGHRS and CDR2 YFSETQ. The CDR3 runs 17 residues. Germline trimming cut 4 bases from V and 4 bases from J; bases unmatched to any gene: 11. CDR3: CASSLFPGTGEGNTIYF. For the CDR3, the DNA is TGCGCCAGCAGCCTGTTTCCCGGGACAGGGGAAGGAAACACCATATATTTT.

The chain employs TRBV27 and TRBJ2-3, with D possibly TRBD1 on 5 matching bases. Trimming pared 6 bases from V and 4 bases from J, leaving 17 bases between. The length of the CDR3 is 15 residues. Germline V gives CDR1 MNHEY, CDR2 SMNVEV (reference sequence). Here the CDR3 reads CASRGHGDAPDTQYF. In DNA form, the CDR3 reads TGTGCCAGCAGGGGGCATGGGGATGCTCCAGATACGCAGTATTTT.

This chain links TRBV11-3 with TRBJ2-2; 11 bases agree with TRBD2. V lost 2 bases, J lost 6 bases, and 5 bases stayed unmatched. The CDR3 loop spans 16 amino acids. Germline V gives CDR1 SGHNT, CDR2 YENEEA. The CDR3 spells CASSLSTSGVAGELFF. CDR3 coding DNA: TGTGCCAGCAGCTTATCGACTAGCGGGGTGGCCGGGGAGCTGTTTTTT.

The chain recombines TRBV27 with TRBJ2-3; 7 bases agree with TRBD1. Germline CDR1 reads MNHEY; CDR2 reads SMNVEV (reference sequence). The CDR3 consists of 15 residues. J was trimmed by 0 bases and V by 1 base; bases with no gene match: 1. The CDR3 spells CASSLLGQSTDTQYF. In DNA, the CDR3 is TGTGCCAGCAGTTTATTGGGACAGAGCACAGATACGCAGTATTTT.

This sequence joins TRBV4-3 and TRBJ1-2, with TRBD1 matching over 9 bases. Unmatched junction bases numbered 13, after V lost 3 bases and J lost 5 bases. Germline CDR1 LGHNA, CDR2 YSLEER. The CDR3 loop spans 17 amino acids. The CDR3 DNA reads TGCGCCAGCAGCCAGTCCGGGACAGGGCGTTTCGGGTATGGCTACACCTTC. It yields the protein CASSQSGTGRFGYGYTF.

This rearrangement joins TRBV9 to TRBJ2-7, with TRBD2 matching 7 bases. This CDR3 is 16 amino acids long. With V trimmed by 2 bases and J by 4 bases, 12 bases remained unmatched. CDR1 SGDLS and CDR2 YYNGEE come from the germline V gene. In nucleotides, the CDR3 is TGTGCCAGCAGCGTGGGCAGGGAGGGACTACATTACGAGCAGTACTTC. It specifies CASSVGREGLHYEQYF.

This clone was detected a few times. V usage is TRBV2 and J usage is TRBJ1-2; 7 bases fit TRBD1. This CDR3 has 14 residues. Looked up from germline, CDR1 is SNHLY and CDR2 is FYNNEI. V was clipped by 2 bases and J by 10 bases; unmatched bases: 10. The CDR3 loop reads CASSESDREWTYTF. The DNA of the CDR3 is TGTGCCAGCAGTGAATCTGACAGGGAGTGGACCTACACCTTC.

The V and J genes are TRBV30 and TRBJ1-1; no clear D. V was pared by 1 base and J by 0 bases, with 12 bases between. The CDR3 runs 15 residues. Per germline, CDR1 GTSNPN and CDR2 SVGIG (reference sequence). DNA of the CDR3: TGTGCCTGGAGTGGAATGACTCGCCTGAACACTGAAGCTTTCTTT. Amino acids: CAWSGMTRLNTEAFF.

This chain joins TRBV2 and TRBJ1-1, with D perhaps matching TRBD1 (6 bases). Germline V CDR1 and CDR2: SNHLY, FYNNEI. Trimming removed 7 bases at V and 3 bases at J, with 24 bases between. The CDR3 contains 17 residues. The CDR3 reads CASIQERGGSEYTEAFF. Here the CDR3 DNA reads TGTGCCAGCATTCAGGAGAGGGGGGGTTCGGAGTACACTGAAGCTTTCTTT.

The genes are TRBV19 and TRBJ1-5; D call uncertain. V was shortened by 6 bases and J by 4 bases, with 13 bases between the two germline ends. The CDR3 length is 14 residues. The germline CDR1 and CDR2 sequences are LNHDA and SQIVND (reference sequence). The CDR3 spells CASSLGGRNQPQHF. In DNA form, the CDR3 reads TGTGCCAGTAGCCTCGGAGGCAGGAATCAGCCCCAGCATTTT.

V gene TRBV4-3 combines with J gene TRBJ1-1; TRBD1 matches at 7 bases. Unmatched junction bases numbered 8, after V lost 0 bases and J lost 1 base. This CDR3 spans 17 amino acids. Germline CDR1 reads LGHNA; CDR2 reads YSLEER. This CDR3 is CASSQDARYRGNTEAFF. The CDR3 nucleotides are TGCGCCAGCAGCCAAGATGCTCGTTACAGGGGGAACACTGAAGCTTTCTTT.

V and J are TRBV2 and TRBJ2-1, with TRBD2 matching over 7 bases. The length of the CDR3 is 18 residues. Germline V gene data show CDR1 as SNHLY and CDR2 as FYNNEI. After removal of 8 bases from V and 8 bases from J, the junction contained 24 bases not matched to a gene. CDR3 amino acids: CASLTLTSSGGGYDEQFF. The CDR3 nucleotides are TGTGCCAGCCTGACTTTGACTAGTTCGGGGGGAGGGTACGATGAGCAGTTCTTC.

This clone showed up just once. V usage is TRBV7-9 and J usage is TRBJ2-3, with D hard to call. Germline values: CDR1 SEHNR, CDR2 FQNEAQ (reference sequence). CDR3 length: 12 amino acids. V was clipped by 5 bases and J by 5 bases, with 8 bases between them. The CDR3, as DNA: TGTGCCAGCAGCCCCCTAGGAGATACGCAGTATTTT. Translation gives CASSPLGDTQYF.

The chain joins TRBV5-1 to TRBJ2-6, with no clear D. Germline CDR1 SGHRS, CDR2 YFSETQ. Trimming removed 4 bases from V and 1 base from J, with 6 bases in between. CDR3 size: 14 residues. The CDR3 here is CASSPTSGANVLTF. The CDR3 DNA follows: TGCGCCAGCAGCCCTACTTCTGGGGCCAACGTCCTGACTTTC.

The rearrangement links TRBV6-1 to TRBJ2-7; the match to TRBD2 covers 9 bases. Germline-derived CDR1 and CDR2 are MNHNS and SASEGT. V trimming: 8 bases; J trimming: 9 bases; junction bases outside the gene matches: 14. The length of the CDR3 is 14 residues. The CDR3 bases are TGTGCCAGCCGGGAGGCGGGGGGGCCCCGGGCGCAGTACTTC. It is translated as CASREAGGPRAQYF.

The V call is TRBV6-5, the J call TRBJ2-5; possible D gene TRBD1, 6 bases. The V and J ends lost 3 bases and 4 bases respectively, with 15 bases between them. Germline V gene sequence: CDR1 MNHEY, CDR2 SVGAGI. The CDR3 is 15 residues long. CDR3 in DNA: TGTGCCAGCAGTTATCAAACAGGGATGCGAGAGACCCAGTACTTC. Translation gives CASSYQTGMRETQYF.

This chain links TRBV19 with TRBJ2-7, with TRBD1 as a possible D gene (6 bases). This CDR3 contains 15 residues. The V gene's germline CDR1 is LNHDA and CDR2 SQIVND (reference sequence). V lost 5 bases and J lost 0, with 14 bases in between. CDR3 in DNA: TGTGCCAGTAGTCTCCATCGGGACAACTCCTACGAGCAGTACTTC. Translated: CASSLHRDNSYEQYF. Together with reference TRBV19 and TRBJ2-7, the CDR3 gives the full variable domain: DGGITQSPKYLFRKEGQNVTLSCEQNLNHDAMYWYRQDPGQGLRLIYYSQIVNDFQKGDIAEGYSVSREKKESFPLTVTSAQKNPTAFYLCASSLHRDNSYEQYFGPGTRLTVT.